This entry concerns a single TCR beta chain. Original analysis: Amplified reference gene primers provided the basis for estimating nucleated cell counts. The repertoire was sequenced with immunoSEQ multiplex PCR; TCRdb's copy has only in-frame clones and lacks some. Clonal size and the V and J genes are those of that table, whereas D and trimming came from the DNA. The top ten clones hold roughly a sixth of a sample with approximately 160,000 clones, 90% of them seen once. The sample is drawn from a study of blood T cell repertoires in COVID-19. The wider study: COVID-19 samples collected from the United States, Italy and Spain covered acute and convalescent phases. Nucleic acid was either cDNA or gDNA, and it came from T cells, B-cell-depleted T cells, or PBMCs.

The ends were cut back, 4 bases at V and 5 bases at J, with 16 bases in the middle. There are 15 residues in the CDR3. This TCR came from a man between 60 and 70 years old with active or convalescent COVID-19. Material for sequencing was peripheral blood. V usage is TRBV5-3 and J usage is TRBJ1-5; TRBD1 might be the D (5 bases). TRBV5-3 is an ORF for which the function is uncertain. CDR3 nucleotides: TGTGCCAGAAGCCTGAGTTTGGGGGAGGATCAGCCCCAGCATTTT. Residues: CARSLSLGEDQPQHF.